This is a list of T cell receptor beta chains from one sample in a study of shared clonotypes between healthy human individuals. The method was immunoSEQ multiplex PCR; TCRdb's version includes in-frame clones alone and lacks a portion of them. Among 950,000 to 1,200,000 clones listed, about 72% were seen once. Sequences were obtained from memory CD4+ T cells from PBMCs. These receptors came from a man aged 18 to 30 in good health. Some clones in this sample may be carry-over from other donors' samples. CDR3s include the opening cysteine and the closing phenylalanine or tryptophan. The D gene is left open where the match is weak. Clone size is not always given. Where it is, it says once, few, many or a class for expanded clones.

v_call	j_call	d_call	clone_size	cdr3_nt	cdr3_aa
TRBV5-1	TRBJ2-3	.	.	TGCGCCAGCAGCTTGGGGGGGAGCACAGATACGCAGTATTTT	CASSLGGSTDTQYF
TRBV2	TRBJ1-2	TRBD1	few	TGTGCCAGTCGGGGACAGACGGAGGGCTACACCTTC	CASRGQTEGYTF
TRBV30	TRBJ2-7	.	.	TGTGCCTGGGACCGGGACTCGGGTCGCGAGCAGTACTTC	CAWDRDSGREQYF
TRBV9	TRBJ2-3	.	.	TGTGCCAGCAGCCCCCCGGGAAGCACAGATACGCAGTATTTT	CASSPPGSTDTQYF
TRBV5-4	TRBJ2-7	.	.	TGTGCCAGCAGCTTGTCTACAGCCACCTCCTACGAGCAGTACTTC	CASSLSTATSYEQYF
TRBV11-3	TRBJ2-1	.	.	TGTGCCAGCAGCTCATATAGGAGCGATGAGCAGTTCTTC	CASSSYRSDEQFF
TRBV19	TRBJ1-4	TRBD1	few	TGTGCCAGTAGTATCGTGAGACAGGGGAATGAAAAACTGTTTTTT	CASSIVRQGNEKLFF
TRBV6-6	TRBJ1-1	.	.	TGTGCCAGCACGCCCCCGACAGCTAACACTGAAGCTTTCTTT	CASTPPTANTEAFF
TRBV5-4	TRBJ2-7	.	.	TGTGCCAGCAGCTTCGGCACTTCCTACGAGCAGTACTTC	CASSFGTSYEQYF
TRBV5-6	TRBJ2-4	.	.	TGTGCCAGCAGCACGACAGGAGGCATTCAGTACTTC	CASSTTGGIQYF
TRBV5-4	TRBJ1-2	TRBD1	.	TGTGCCAGCAGCACCGGACAGGGGGCCTATGGCTACACCTTC	CASSTGQGAYGYTF
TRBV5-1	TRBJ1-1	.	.	TGCGCCAGCAGCGCGGGACAATTAAGAGGAGAAGCTTTCTTT	CASSAGQLRGEAFF
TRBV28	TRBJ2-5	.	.	TGTGCCAGCAGTTTTAACAGGGAGACCCAGTACTTC	CASSFNRETQYF
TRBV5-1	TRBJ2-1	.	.	TGCGCCAGCAGCTTGGTCCCCGTGGGTTCGTCCTACAATGAGCAGTTCTTC	CASSLVPVGSSYNEQFF
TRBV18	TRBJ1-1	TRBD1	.	TGTGCCAGCTCATTCACAGGGGCGGCTGAAGCTTTCTTT	CASSFTGAAEAFF
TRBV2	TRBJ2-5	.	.	TGTGCCAGCAGTGGAAGGGGTAGGGAGACCCAGTACTTC	CASSGRGRETQYF
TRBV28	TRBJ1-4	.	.	TGTGCCAGCAGTTTAGTTTGGACAGCATCAACTAATGAAAAACTGTTTTTT	CASSLVWTASTNEKLFF
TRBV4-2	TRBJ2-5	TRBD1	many	TGTGCCAGCAGCCAAAGACAGGGGATAGAGTACCAAGAGACCCAGTACTTC	CASSQRQGIEYQETQYF
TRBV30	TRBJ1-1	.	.	TGTGCCTGGAGGAGACTGAACACTGAAGCTTTCTTT	CAWRRLNTEAFF
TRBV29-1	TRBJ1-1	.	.	TGCAGCGTTGCAGGGCCCACTGAAGCTTTCTTT	CSVAGPTEAFF
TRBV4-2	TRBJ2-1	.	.	TGTGCCAGCAGCCAAGTAGAGGGGGGGTACAATGAGCAGTTCTTC	CASSQVEGGYNEQFF
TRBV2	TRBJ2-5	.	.	TGTGCCAGCCGCCCCGGTGGGGAGACCCAGTACTTC	CASRPGGETQYF
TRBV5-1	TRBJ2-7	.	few	TGCGCCAGCAGCTTGGCGGGCCAATCCTACGAGCAGTACTTC	CASSLAGQSYEQYF
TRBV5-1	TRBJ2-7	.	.	TGCGCCAGCAGCGCGATGGACTCTGTCTCCTACGAGCAGTACTTC	CASSAMDSVSYEQYF
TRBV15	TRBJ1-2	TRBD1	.	TGTGCCACCAGCAGAGGACAGGGGGGTGGCTACACCTTC	CATSRGQGGGYTF
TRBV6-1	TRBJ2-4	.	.	TGTGCCAGCAGTGAAAGGGACAATGGGGTTCAGTACTTC	CASSERDNGVQYF
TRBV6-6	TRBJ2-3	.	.	TGTGCCAGCAGCACCCCCCTGACAGGAGATACGCAGTATTTT	CASSTPLTGDTQYF